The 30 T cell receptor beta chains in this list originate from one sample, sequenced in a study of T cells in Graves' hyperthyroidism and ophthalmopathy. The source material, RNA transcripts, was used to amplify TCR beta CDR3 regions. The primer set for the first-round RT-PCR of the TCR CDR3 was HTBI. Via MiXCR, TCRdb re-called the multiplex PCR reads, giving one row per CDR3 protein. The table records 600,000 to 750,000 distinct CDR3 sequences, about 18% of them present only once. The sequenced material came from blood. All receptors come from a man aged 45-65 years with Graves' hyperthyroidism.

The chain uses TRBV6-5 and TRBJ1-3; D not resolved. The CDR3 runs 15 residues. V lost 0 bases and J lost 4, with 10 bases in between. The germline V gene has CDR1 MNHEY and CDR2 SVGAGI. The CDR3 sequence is CASSYSSTSGNTIYF. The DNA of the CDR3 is TGTGCCAGCAGTTACTCCAGCACTTCAGGAAACACCATATATTTT.

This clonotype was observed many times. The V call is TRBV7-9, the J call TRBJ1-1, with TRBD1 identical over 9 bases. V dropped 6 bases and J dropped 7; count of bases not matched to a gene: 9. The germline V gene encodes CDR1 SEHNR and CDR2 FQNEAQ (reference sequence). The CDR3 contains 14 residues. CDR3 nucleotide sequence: TGTGCCAGCAGGTCTAACAGGGGGCGCATTGAAGCTTTCTTT. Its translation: CASRSNRGRIEAFF.

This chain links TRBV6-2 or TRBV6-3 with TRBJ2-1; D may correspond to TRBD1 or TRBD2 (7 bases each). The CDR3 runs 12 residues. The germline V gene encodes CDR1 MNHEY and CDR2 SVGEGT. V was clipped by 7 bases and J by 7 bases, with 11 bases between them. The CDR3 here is CASIRGGNEQFF. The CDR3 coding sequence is TGTGCCAGCATCAGGGGGGGGAATGAGCAGTTCTTC.

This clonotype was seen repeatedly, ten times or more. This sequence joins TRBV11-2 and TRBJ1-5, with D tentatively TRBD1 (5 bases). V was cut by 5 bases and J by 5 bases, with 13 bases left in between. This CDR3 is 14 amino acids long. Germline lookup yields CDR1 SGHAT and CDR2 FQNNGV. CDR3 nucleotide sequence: TGTGCCAGCAGCCCGGGACCTGCACATCAGCCCCAGCATTTT. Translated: CASSPGPAHQPQHF.

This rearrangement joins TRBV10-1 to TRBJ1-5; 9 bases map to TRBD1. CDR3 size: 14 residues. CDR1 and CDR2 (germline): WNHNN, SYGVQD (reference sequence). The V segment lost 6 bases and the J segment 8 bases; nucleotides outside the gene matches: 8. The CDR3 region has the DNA TGCGCCAGCAGCCGCGGACAGGGGACGGAGCCCCAGCATTTT. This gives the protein CASSRGQGTEPQHF.

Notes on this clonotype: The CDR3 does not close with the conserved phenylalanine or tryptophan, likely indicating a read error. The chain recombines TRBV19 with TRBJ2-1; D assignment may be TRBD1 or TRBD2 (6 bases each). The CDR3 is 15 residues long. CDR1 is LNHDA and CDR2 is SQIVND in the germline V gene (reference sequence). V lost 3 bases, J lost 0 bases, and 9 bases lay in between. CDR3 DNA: TGTGCCAGTAGTATTGCGGGACACTCCTACAATGAGCAGTTCTCC. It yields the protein CASSIAGHSYNEQFS.

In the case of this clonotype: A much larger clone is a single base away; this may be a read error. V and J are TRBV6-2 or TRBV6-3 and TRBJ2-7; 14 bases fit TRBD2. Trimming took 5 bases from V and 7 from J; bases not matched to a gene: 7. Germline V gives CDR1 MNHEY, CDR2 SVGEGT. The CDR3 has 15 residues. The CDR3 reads CASSAPGLAGDEQYF. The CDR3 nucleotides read TGTGCCAGCAGTGCCCCGGGACTAGCGGGAGATGAGCAGTACTTC.

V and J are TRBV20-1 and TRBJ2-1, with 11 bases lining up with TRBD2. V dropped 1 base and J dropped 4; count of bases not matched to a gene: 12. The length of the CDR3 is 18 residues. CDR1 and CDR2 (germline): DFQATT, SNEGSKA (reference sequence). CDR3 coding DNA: TGCAGTGCTAGAGCGAGGGCTAGCGGGAGGAGGGGGTACAATGAGCAGTTCTTC. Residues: CSARARASGRRGYNEQFF.

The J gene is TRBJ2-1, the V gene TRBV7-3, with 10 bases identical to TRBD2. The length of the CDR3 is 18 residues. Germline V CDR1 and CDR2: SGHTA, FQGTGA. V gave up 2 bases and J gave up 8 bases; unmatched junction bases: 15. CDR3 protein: CASSLPRTSGNPWHEQFF. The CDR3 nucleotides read TGTGCCAGCAGCTTACCCCGGACTAGCGGTAACCCGTGGCATGAGCAGTTCTTC.

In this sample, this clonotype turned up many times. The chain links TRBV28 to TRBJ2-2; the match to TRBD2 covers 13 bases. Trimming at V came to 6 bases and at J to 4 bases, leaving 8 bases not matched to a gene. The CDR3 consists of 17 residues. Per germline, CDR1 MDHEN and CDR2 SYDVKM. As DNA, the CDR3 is TGTGCCAGCAGGGCACCGGGACTAGCGGGAAGCACCGGGGAGCTGTTTTTT. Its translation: CASRAPGLAGSTGELFF.

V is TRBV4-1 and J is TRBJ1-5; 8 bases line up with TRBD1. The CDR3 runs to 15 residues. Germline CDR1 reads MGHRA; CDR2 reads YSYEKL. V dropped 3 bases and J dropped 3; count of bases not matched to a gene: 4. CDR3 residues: CASSQNRGYNQPQHF. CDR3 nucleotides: TGCGCCAGCAGCCAGAACAGGGGGTACAATCAGCCCCAGCATTTT.

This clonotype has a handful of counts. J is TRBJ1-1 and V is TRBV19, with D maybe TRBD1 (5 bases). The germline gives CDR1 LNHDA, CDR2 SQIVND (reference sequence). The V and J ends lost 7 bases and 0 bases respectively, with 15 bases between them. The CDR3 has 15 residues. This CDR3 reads CASTGGPGMNTEAFF. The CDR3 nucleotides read TGTGCCAGTACCGGCGGCCCAGGGATGAACACTGAAGCTTTCTTT.

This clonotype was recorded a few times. This CDR3 reads CASKSGSYNEQFF. The CDR3 DNA sequence: TGTGCCAGTAAATCCGGGAGCTACAATGAGCAGTTCTTC. The chain links TRBV19 to TRBJ2-1; TRBD2 is a possible D gene (6 bases). CDR1 and CDR2 from the germline V gene are LNHDA and SQIVND (reference sequence). CDR3 size: 13 residues. V was trimmed by 7 bases and J by 3 bases, leaving 10 bases between them.

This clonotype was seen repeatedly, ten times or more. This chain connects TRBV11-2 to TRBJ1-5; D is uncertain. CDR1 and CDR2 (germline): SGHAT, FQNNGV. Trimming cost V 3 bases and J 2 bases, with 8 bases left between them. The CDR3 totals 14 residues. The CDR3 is CASSFDGGNQPQHF. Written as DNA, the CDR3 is TGTGCCAGCAGCTTCGACGGTGGCAATCAGCCCCAGCATTTT.

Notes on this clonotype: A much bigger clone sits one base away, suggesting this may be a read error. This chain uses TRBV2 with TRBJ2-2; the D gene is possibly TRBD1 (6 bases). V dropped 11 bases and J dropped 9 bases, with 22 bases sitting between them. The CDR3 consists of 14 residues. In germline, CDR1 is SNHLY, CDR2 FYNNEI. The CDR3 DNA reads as TGTGCCGGCAAACCCAGGGGAGAGGCTCGGGAGCTGTTTTTT. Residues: CAGKPRGEARELFF. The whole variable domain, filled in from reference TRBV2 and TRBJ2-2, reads EPEVTQTPSHQVTQMGQEVILRCVPISNHLYFYWYRQILGQKVEFLVSFYNNEISEKSEIFDDQFSVERPDGSNFTLKIRSTKLEDSAMYFCAGKPRGEARELFFGEGSRLTVL.

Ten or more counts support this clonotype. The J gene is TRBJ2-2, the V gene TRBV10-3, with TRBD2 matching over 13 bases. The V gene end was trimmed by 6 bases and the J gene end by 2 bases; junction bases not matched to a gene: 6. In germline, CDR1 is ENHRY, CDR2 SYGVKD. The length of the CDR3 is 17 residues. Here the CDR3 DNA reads TGTGCCATCAGACCGACTAGCGGGAGGACCAACACCGGGGAGCTGTTTTTT. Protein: CAIRPTSGRTNTGELFF.

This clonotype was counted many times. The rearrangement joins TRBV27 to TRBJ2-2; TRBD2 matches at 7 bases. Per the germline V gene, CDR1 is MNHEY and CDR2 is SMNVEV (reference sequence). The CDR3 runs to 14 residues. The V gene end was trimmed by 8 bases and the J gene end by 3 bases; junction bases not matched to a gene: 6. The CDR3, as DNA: TGTGCCAGCCGTGCGGCGGGAGACACCGGGGAGCTGTTTTTT. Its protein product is CASRAAGDTGELFF.

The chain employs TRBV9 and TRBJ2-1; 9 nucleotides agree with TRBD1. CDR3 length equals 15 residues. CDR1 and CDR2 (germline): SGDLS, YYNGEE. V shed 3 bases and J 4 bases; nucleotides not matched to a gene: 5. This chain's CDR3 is CASSGPGTGYNEQFF. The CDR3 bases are TGTGCCAGCAGCGGCCCCGGGACAGGGTACAATGAGCAGTTCTTC.

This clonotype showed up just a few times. DNA for the CDR3: TGTGCCAGCAGCTTAAGGCAGAGCCTGAACACCGGGGAGCTGTTTTTT. This encodes CASSLRQSLNTGELFF. This chain joins TRBV11-2 and TRBJ2-2; no definite D call. The V end lost 2 bases, the J end lost 1 base, and 11 bases lay between the germline ends. Germline CDR1 and CDR2: SGHAT and FQNNGV. There are 16 residues in the CDR3.

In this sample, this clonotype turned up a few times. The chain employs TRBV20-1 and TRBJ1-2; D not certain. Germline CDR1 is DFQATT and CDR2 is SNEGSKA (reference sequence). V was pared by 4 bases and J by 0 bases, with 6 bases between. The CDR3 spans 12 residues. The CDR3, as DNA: TGCAGTGCTACTATAACTAACTATGGCTACACCTTC. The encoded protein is CSATITNYGYTF.

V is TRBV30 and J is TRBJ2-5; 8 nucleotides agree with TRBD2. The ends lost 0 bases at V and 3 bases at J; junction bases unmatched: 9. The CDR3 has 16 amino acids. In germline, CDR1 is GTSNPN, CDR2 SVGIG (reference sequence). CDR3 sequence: CAWSVGASGLKETQYF. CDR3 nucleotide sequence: TGTGCCTGGAGTGTTGGGGCTAGCGGGCTGAAAGAGACCCAGTACTTC.

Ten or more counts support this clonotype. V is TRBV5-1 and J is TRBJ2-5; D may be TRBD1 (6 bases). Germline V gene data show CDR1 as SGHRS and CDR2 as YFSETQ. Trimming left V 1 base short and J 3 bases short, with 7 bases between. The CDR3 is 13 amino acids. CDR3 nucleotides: TGCGCCAGCAGCTTGAACAGGGAAGAGACCCAGTACTTC. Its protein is CASSLNREETQYF.

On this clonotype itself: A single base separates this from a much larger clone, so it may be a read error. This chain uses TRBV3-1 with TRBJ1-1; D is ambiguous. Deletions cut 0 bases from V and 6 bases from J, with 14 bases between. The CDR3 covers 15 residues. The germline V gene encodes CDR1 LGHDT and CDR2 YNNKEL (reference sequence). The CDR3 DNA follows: TGTGCCAGCAGCCAAGATATTAGGTCTGCGGCTGAAGCTTTCTTT. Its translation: CASSQDIRSAAEAFF.

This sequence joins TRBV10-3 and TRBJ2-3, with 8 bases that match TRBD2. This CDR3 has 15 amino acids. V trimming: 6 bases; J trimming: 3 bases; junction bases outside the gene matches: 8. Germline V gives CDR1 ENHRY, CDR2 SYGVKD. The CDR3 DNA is TGTGCCATCAGACCGGCTAGCGGGCAAACAGATACGCAGTATTTT. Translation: CAIRPASGQTDTQYF.

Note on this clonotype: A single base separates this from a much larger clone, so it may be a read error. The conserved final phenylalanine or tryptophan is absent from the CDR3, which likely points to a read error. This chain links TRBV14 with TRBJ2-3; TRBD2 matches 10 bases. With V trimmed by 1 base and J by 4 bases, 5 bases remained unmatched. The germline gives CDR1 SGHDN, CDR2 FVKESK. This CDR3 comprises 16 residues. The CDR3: CASSQGLAGGADTQYV. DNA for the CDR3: TGTGCCAGCAGCCAAGGTTTAGCGGGAGGAGCAGATACGCAGTATGTT.

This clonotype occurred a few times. The CDR3 bases are TGTGCCAGCTCCCTCGCGAAGGGGATCGACGAGCAGTACTTC. Its translation: CASSLAKGIDEQYF. V and J are TRBV18 and TRBJ2-7; a possible D gene is TRBD1 (5 bases). V was pared by 6 bases and J by 5 bases, with 17 bases between. The CDR3 loop spans 14 amino acids. The germline CDR1 and CDR2 sequences are KGHSH and LQKENI.

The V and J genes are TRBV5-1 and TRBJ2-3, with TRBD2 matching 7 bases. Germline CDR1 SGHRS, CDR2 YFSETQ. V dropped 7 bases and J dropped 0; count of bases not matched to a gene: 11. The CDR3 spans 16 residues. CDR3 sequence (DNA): TGCGCCAGCGCCTTGGGCCTAGCGGAGAGCACAGATACGCAGTATTTT. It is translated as CASALGLAESTDTQYF.

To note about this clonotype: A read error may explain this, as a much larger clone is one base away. The CDR3 coding sequence is TGTGCCAGCAGCTTTAGCGGGAGGGCCGGAGATACGCAGTATTTT. Its translation: CASSFSGRAGDTQYF. The rearrangement links TRBV7-8 to TRBJ2-3; 11 bases align to TRBD2. The CDR3 runs to 15 residues. V shed 3 bases and J 5 bases; nucleotides not matched to a gene: 4. Germline CDR1 reads SGHVS; CDR2 reads FQNEAQ.

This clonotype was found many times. CDR3 coding DNA: TGTGCCAGCAGTTTACTCGAACTAGCGGGAGGAACTGAGCAGTTCTTC. Translated, it gives CASSLLELAGGTEQFF. The V gene is TRBV28, the J gene TRBJ2-1; 12 nucleotides align to TRBD2. V dropped 2 bases and J dropped 9; count of bases not matched to a gene: 8. Germline values: CDR1 MDHEN, CDR2 SYDVKM. The CDR3 covers 16 residues.

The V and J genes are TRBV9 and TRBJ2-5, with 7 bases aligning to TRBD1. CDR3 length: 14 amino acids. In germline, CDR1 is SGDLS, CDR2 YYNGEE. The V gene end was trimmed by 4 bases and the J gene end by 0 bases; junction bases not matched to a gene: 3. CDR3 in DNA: TGTGCCAGCAGCACCGGGACAGACCAAGAGACCCAGTACTTC. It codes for CASSTGTDQETQYF.